This T cell receptor (beta chain) was sequenced in a study of CD8+CD57+ T cells in acquired aplastic anemia. The overall study: DNA recovered from sorted CD4+ and CD8+ cells had a mean of roughly 3 ug.

The CDR3 runs 16 residues. The V end was cut by 4 bases, the J end by 9 bases, with 23 bases between. Germline CDR1 reads SGHNT; CDR2 reads YYREEE (reference sequence). Patients who underwent sequencing had shown CD8+CD57+ cell expansion by flow cytometry. Genomic DNA acted as the template from which TCR beta VDJ combination and CDR3 sequence profiling were carried out. TCRdb ran MiXCR on the reads and lists one entry per CDR3 protein. This sample has around 200,000 distinct CDR3 sequences; around 60% occur once, and the top ten carry roughly 46%. V and J are TRBV5-4 and TRBJ1-5; maybe TRBD1 (5 bases). The specimen was sorted CD4+, CD8+, or CD8+CD57+ T cells (not recorded which) from PBMCs. The sequence came from a human donor with aplastic anemia. The CDR3, as DNA: TGTGCCAGCAGCCAAACTAGCGGGGGTGGAGTTAGGCCCCAGCATTTT. It yields the protein CASSQTSGGGVRPQHF.